The 10 T cell receptor beta chains listed next were all sequenced from one sample in a study of PD-L1 blockade in urothelial cancer. Some clones are missing from TCRdb's copy, which holds only in-frame ones; the method was immunoSEQ multiplex PCR. Among 45,000 to 50,000 clones, about four fifths were seen once, and the ten largest hold 10%. The time point is: pretreatment peripheral blood. The sample consisted of PBMCs, taken around atezolizumab (anti-PD-L1) treatment. The receptors were sampled from a man aged 70-80 years with urothelial cancer.

The chain is built from TRBV28 and TRBJ2-2; weak D call: TRBD1 (6 bases). Germline values: CDR1 MDHEN, CDR2 SYDVKM. Trimming removed 6 bases from V and 4 bases from J, with 12 bases in between. The CDR3 totals 14 residues. The CDR3: CASRSTGSTGELFF. In nucleotides, the CDR3 is TGTGCCAGCAGATCCACAGGGAGCACCGGGGAGCTGTTTTTT.

This chain uses TRBV9 with TRBJ2-6, with 12 bases matching TRBD1. J lost 1 base, V lost 0 bases, and 2 bases had no gene match. CDR3 length: 18 amino acids. CDR1 is SGDLS, CDR2 YYNGEE, per germline. The CDR3 region is CASSVAGQGASGANVLTF. The CDR3 DNA reads as TGTGCCAGCAGCGTAGCGGGACAGGGGGCTTCTGGGGCCAACGTCCTGACTTTC.

The V and J genes are TRBV4-1 and TRBJ1-4, with D unclear. CDR1 is MGHRA and CDR2 is YSYEKL in the germline V gene. The CDR3 has 15 residues. The V and J ends lost 7 bases and 6 bases respectively, with 18 bases between them. CDR3 nucleotides: TGCGCCAGCACCCTGAGTCGGGGAGGAGATGAAAAACTGTTTTTT. Its protein is CASTLSRGGDEKLFF.

The chain has TRBV5-4 and TRBJ2-3, with TRBD1 matching over 8 bases. Germline trimming cut 3 bases from V and 0 bases from J; bases unmatched to any gene: 6. CDR1 is SGHNT and CDR2 is YYREEE in the germline V gene (reference sequence). This CDR3 has 16 residues. The CDR3 loop reads CASSSDRDWSTDTQYF. CDR3 in DNA: TGTGCCAGCAGCTCGGACAGGGATTGGAGCACAGATACGCAGTATTTT.

This chain uses TRBV7-2 with TRBJ1-1; D remains ambiguous. Trimming took 4 bases from V and 0 from J, leaving 9 bases between them. Germline loops: CDR1 SGHTA, CDR2 FQGNSA. CDR3 length equals 14 residues. CDR3 coding DNA: TGTGCCAGCAGCTACACCAGATTGAACACTGAAGCTTTCTTT. Its protein product is CASSYTRLNTEAFF.

The gene calls are TRBV28 and TRBJ2-7, with 9 nucleotides matching TRBD1. In germline, CDR1 is MDHEN, CDR2 SYDVKM. This CDR3 is 15 amino acids long. Losses at the gene ends were 5 bases for V and 5 bases for J; bases not matched to a gene: 10. CDR3 DNA: TGTGCCAGCAGTGTTCCGGGACAGGGTTCCCACGAGCAGTACTTC. It specifies CASSVPGQGSHEQYF. The whole variable domain, filled in from reference TRBV28 and TRBJ2-7, reads DVKVTQSSRYLVKRTGEKVFLECVQDMDHENMFWYRQDPGLGLRLIYFSYDVKMKEKGDIPEGYSVSREKKERFSLILESASTNQTSMYLCASSVPGQGSHEQYFGPGTRLTVT.

This rearrangement joins TRBV6-1 to TRBJ2-7, with 10 positions matching TRBD2. With V trimmed by 3 bases and J by 5 bases, 13 bases remained unmatched. Per germline, CDR1 MNHNS and CDR2 SASEGT. CDR3 size: 17 residues. This chain's CDR3 is CASSEAKLAGPLNEQYF. CDR3 coding DNA: TGTGCCAGCAGTGAGGCAAAACTAGCGGGACCCCTAAACGAGCAGTACTTC.

CDR3 sequence: CASSFGGGINEQFF. CDR3 nucleotides: TGTGCCAGCAGCTTTGGGGGAGGGATTAATGAGCAGTTCTTC. V gene TRBV7-8 combines with J gene TRBJ2-1, with 7 bases fitting TRBD2. Germline CDR1 is SGHVS and CDR2 is FQNEAQ. The CDR3 has 14 amino acids. Losses at the gene ends were 3 bases for V and 7 bases for J; bases not matched to a gene: 6. The variable domain in full, with the rest retrieved from reference TRBV7-8 and TRBJ2-1, is GAGVSQSPRYKVAKRGQDVALRCDPISGHVSLFWYQQALGQGPEFLTYFQNEAQLDKSGLPSDRFFAERPEGSVSTLKIQRTQQEDSAVYLCASSFGGGINEQFFGPGTRLTVL.

This clone was counted a few times. The V and J genes are TRBV5-1 and TRBJ2-1; TRBD1 is a possible D gene (7 bases). Per germline, CDR1 SGHRS and CDR2 YFSETQ. CDR3 length: 17 residues. The ends were cut back, 4 bases at V and 10 bases at J, with 27 bases in the middle. CDR3: CASSPRGGGTLLGEQFF. The CDR3 coding sequence is TGCGCCAGCAGCCCCCGAGGGGGCGGGACTCTCTTGGGAGAGCAGTTCTTC. Combining the CDR3 with reference TRBV5-1 and TRBJ2-1 gives the whole variable domain KAGVTQTPRYLIKTRGQQVTLSCSPISGHRSVSWYQQTPGQGLQFLFEYFSETQRNKGNFPGRFSGRQFSNSRSEMNVSTLELGDSALYLCASSPRGGGTLLGEQFFGPGTRLTVL.

The chain is built from TRBV5-1 and TRBJ1-2, with 8 nucleotides matching TRBD1. Losses at the gene ends were 2 bases for V and 8 bases for J; bases not matched to a gene: 17. Looked up from germline, CDR1 is SGHRS and CDR2 is YFSETQ. There are 17 residues in the CDR3. DNA of the CDR3: TGCGCCAGCAGCTTAGGGACGCGACAGGGGCCGATATGGGGCTACACCTTC. Translation gives CASSLGTRQGPIWGYTF.